These T cell receptor beta chains were read from a single sample in a study of cytomegalovirus exposure and HLA in healthy donors. This table comes from immunoSEQ multiplex PCR, and its TCRdb copy is limited to in-frame clones, with some not included. The table lists over 200,000 clones, about 86% of them singletons, with around 3% in the top ten. The sample comprised PBMCs. The receptors here all came from a woman between 18 and 30 years old in good health and CMV-seronegative. Both conserved end residues are trimmed from each CDR3. The order of the fields is J gene, V gene, D gene, CDR3 protein. A D gene is named only where the DNA matches it firmly.

TRBJ2-2 TRBV30 TRBD2 AWQREGPSTGELF
TRBJ2-4 TRBV10-3 - AISESTGLAKNIQY
TRBJ2-5 TRBV6-6 - ASSFTGGGETQY
TRBJ1-2 TRBV6-6 - ASADNSYYGYT
TRBJ2-7 TRBV10-2 TRBD2 ASGGRAREQY
TRBJ2-7 TRBV5-1 - ASSLAWGAYEQY
TRBJ2-7 TRBV27 TRBD2 ASSFRKTSRSEGYEQY
TRBJ2-7 TRBV10-2 - ASSDGYEQY
TRBJ2-7 TRBV6-1 TRBD2 ASQLANSHY
TRBJ2-1 TRBV4-3 TRBD2 ASSQSLGLDPF
TRBJ2-6 TRBV7-9 - ASSAPGVWANVLT
TRBJ1-5 TRBV15 TRBD1 ATSREGQPNQPQH
TRBJ2-6 TRBV4-3 - ASSQVTGSGANVLT
TRBJ1-4 TRBV6-1 - ASSEGPSTNEKLF
TRBJ1-1 TRBV15 - ATSQGMNTEAF